A single sample gave rise to the 26 T cell receptor beta chains below, sequenced in a study of TIL therapy for anti-PD-1-resistant metastatic lung cancer. This was the immunoSEQ v3 assay. Sequenced by immunoSEQ multiplex PCR; TCRdb stores in-frame clones only, minus some. This table holds 10,000 to 15,000 clones, 80% found once. Noted time point: pre-treatment sample, taken before nivolumab and TIL therapy. Sequenced here: blood, sampled at baseline. These receptors originate from a person between 30 and 79 years old with non-small cell lung cancer.

V gene TRBV9 combines with J gene TRBJ2-5, with D perhaps TRBD2 (5 bases). Germline CDR1 reads SGDLS; CDR2 reads YYNGEE. CDR3 length equals 13 residues. V dropped 1 base and J dropped 5 bases, with 9 bases sitting between them. CDR3 nucleotide sequence: TGTGCCAGCAGCGTAACGGGAAGGGAGACCCAGTACTTC. This gives the protein CASSVTGRETQYF. Full variable domain (outside the CDR3, taken from reference TRBV9 and TRBJ2-5): DSGVTQTPKHLITATGQRVTLRCSPRSGDLSVYWYQQSLDQGLQFLIQYYNGEERAKGNILERFSAQQFPDLHSELNLSSLELGDSALYFCASSVTGRETQYFGPGTRLLVL.

The CDR3 loop reads CASSLRLSSYEQYF. The CDR3, as DNA: TGTGCCAGCAGCCTTCGGTTAAGCTCCTACGAGCAGTACTTC. The J gene is TRBJ2-7, the V gene TRBV7-2; D remains ambiguous. In germline, CDR1 is SGHTA, CDR2 FQGNSA. Deletions cut 5 bases from V and 0 bases from J, with 11 bases between. This CDR3 comprises 14 residues.

V and J are TRBV5-8 and TRBJ2-2; no clear D. CDR1 and CDR2 (germline): SGHTS, YDEGEE. The V end was cut by 5 bases, the J end by 9 bases, with 20 bases between. This CDR3 is built from 15 residues. Here the CDR3 DNA reads TGTGCCAGCAGATATGGCGACGCCGGATCCCGGGAGCTGTTTTTT. It specifies CASRYGDAGSRELFF. Using reference TRBV5-8 and TRBJ2-2 for the parts outside the CDR3, the full variable domain is EAGVTQSPTHLIKTRGQQATLRCSPISGHTSVYWYQQALGLGLQFLLWYDEGEERNRGNFPPRFSGRQFPNYSSELNVNALELEDSALYLCASRYGDAGSRELFFGEGSRLTVL.

The chain employs TRBV5-5 and TRBJ2-5; 11 bases fit TRBD2. The tail of the sequence fits TRBJ2-7 better, so the J call may be wrong. This CDR3 is built from 16 residues. Germline values: CDR1 SGHKS, CDR2 YYEKEE (reference sequence). CDR3 sequence (DNA): TGTGCCAGCAGCTTGGCCGGGACTAGCGGTTTCTACGAGCAGTACTTC. It encodes CASSLAGTSGFYEQYF.

V is TRBV30 and J is TRBJ1-5; perhaps TRBD1 as D (5 bases). This CDR3 contains 15 residues. The germline gives CDR1 GTSNPN, CDR2 SVGIG (reference sequence). Trimming removed 2 bases at V and 4 bases at J, with 15 bases between. The CDR3 region has the DNA TGTGCCTGGAGTCAGGGCAGTGGCCTTAATCAGCCCCAGCATTTT. It translates to CAWSQGSGLNQPQHF. Using reference TRBV30 and TRBJ1-5 for the parts outside the CDR3, the full variable domain is SQTIHQWPATLVQPVGSPLSLECTVEGTSNPNLYWYRQAAGRGLQLLFYSVGIGQISSEVPQNLSASRPQDRQFILSSKKLLLSDSGFYLCAWSQGSGLNQPQHFGDGTRLSIL.

The V gene is TRBV6-1, the J gene TRBJ2-1; weak D call: TRBD2 (6 bases). The V end lost 2 bases, the J end lost 9 bases, and 14 bases lay between the germline ends. CDR3 size: 14 residues. From germline, CDR1 is MNHNS and CDR2 SASEGT. This CDR3 is CASSESGEVGEQFF. The CDR3 coding sequence is TGTGCCAGCAGTGAATCTGGGGAGGTGGGTGAGCAGTTCTTC.

The chain is built from TRBV7-9 and TRBJ2-1; 10 nucleotides line up with TRBD1. J was trimmed by 2 bases and V by 5 bases; bases with no gene match: 6. The CDR3 totals 16 residues. Germline-derived CDR1 and CDR2 are SEHNR and FQNEAQ (reference sequence). The DNA for the CDR3 is TGTGCCAGCAGCCGGGACAGGGGTATTACCTACAATGAGCAGTTCTTC. Protein sequence: CASSRDRGITYNEQFF.

There are a few counts of this clone. The chain is built from TRBV11-3 and TRBJ1-1; unclear D gene. V was pared by 5 bases and J by 3 bases, with 16 bases between. The CDR3 totals 15 residues. Germline V gives CDR1 SGHNT, CDR2 YENEEA. The CDR3 DNA follows: TGTGCCAGCAGCCCCACCCCGGCCGGGGACACTGAAGCTTTCTTT. The encoded protein is CASSPTPAGDTEAFF.

A single count supports this clone. The junction departs from the called germline gene at one end, perhaps through a read error. The chain uses TRBV6-1 and TRBJ2-1, with D perhaps TRBD2 (6 bases). This CDR3 spans 14 amino acids. CDR1 and CDR2 from the germline V gene are MNHNS and SASEGT. The CDR3 loop is CASHNRDSHNEQFF. The CDR3 DNA follows: TGTGCCAGCCATAACCGGGACTCCCACAATGAGCAGTTCTTC.

This clone was detected only a few times. This chain connects TRBV19 to TRBJ1-5, with D maybe TRBD1 (5 bases). The germline V gene has CDR1 LNHDA and CDR2 SQIVND (reference sequence). V lost 3 bases, J lost 6 bases, and 9 bases lay in between. There are 13 residues in the CDR3. The CDR3 bases are TGTGCCAGTAGTATTCAGGGAGTTCAGCCCCAGCATTTT. It is translated as CASSIQGVQPQHF.

The V and J genes are TRBV9 and TRBJ2-3; no firm D call. The V gene's germline CDR1 is SGDLS and CDR2 YYNGEE. This CDR3 comprises 12 residues. V lost 0 bases and J lost 6, with 5 bases in between. CDR3 region: CASSVEGDTQYF. The CDR3 DNA sequence: TGTGCCAGCAGCGTAGAAGGTGATACGCAGTATTTT. Complete variable domain (other parts from reference TRBV9 and TRBJ2-3): DSGVTQTPKHLITATGQRVTLRCSPRSGDLSVYWYQQSLDQGLQFLIQYYNGEERAKGNILERFSAQQFPDLHSELNLSSLELGDSALYFCASSVEGDTQYFGPGTRLTVL.

The chain recombines TRBV4-1 with TRBJ1-2; D remains unclear. Germline CDR1 is MGHRA and CDR2 is YSYEKL. The CDR3 spans 17 residues. V was shortened by 1 base and J by 4 bases, with 19 bases between the two germline ends. DNA for the CDR3: TGCGCCAGCAGCCAAGGGGCGGGTCTAGTGTCGGGCTATGGCTACACCTTC. Protein: CASSQGAGLVSGYGYTF.

The chain links TRBV7-2 to TRBJ1-2; weak D call: TRBD1 (5 bases). Per the germline V gene, CDR1 is SGHTA and CDR2 is FQGNSA. Trimming removed 3 bases from V and 2 bases from J, with 7 bases in between. The CDR3 consists of 13 residues. The CDR3 DNA reads TGTGCCAGCAGCTTCGCAGGGAACTATGGCTACACCTTC. The encoded protein is CASSFAGNYGYTF.

This clone was counted a few times. The chain links TRBV5-1 to TRBJ1-3; a possible D gene is TRBD1 (5 bases). The CDR3 extends over 14 amino acids. Trimming removed 1 base at V and 4 bases at J, with 9 bases between. Germline V gene sequence: CDR1 SGHRS, CDR2 YFSETQ. The CDR3 sequence is CASSLTGLGNTIYF. For the CDR3, the DNA is TGCGCCAGCAGCTTGACAGGTCTCGGAAACACCATATATTTT.

The chain uses TRBV2 and TRBJ2-5; 9 bases fit TRBD2. Germline CDR1 reads SNHLY; CDR2 reads FYNNEI. The CDR3 has 14 residues. V dropped 6 bases and J dropped 1; count of bases not matched to a gene: 3. The CDR3 loop is CASRALAGQETQYF. The CDR3 DNA reads TGTGCCAGCAGGGCACTAGCGGGCCAAGAGACCCAGTACTTC.

This clone occurred once. The chain employs TRBV28 and TRBJ2-2, with 12 nucleotides matching TRBD1. The CDR3 consists of 16 residues. Germline V gives CDR1 MDHEN, CDR2 SYDVKM. The V gene end was trimmed by 5 bases and the J gene end by 4 bases; junction bases not matched to a gene: 5. Written as DNA, the CDR3 is TGTGCCAGCAGTCTCAGGGACAGGGGGCTCACCGGGGAGCTGTTTTTT. Encoded protein: CASSLRDRGLTGELFF.

The chain couples TRBV10-1 to TRBJ2-7; 12 bases fit TRBD2. The CDR3 runs 14 residues. J was trimmed by 4 bases and V by 10 bases; bases with no gene match: 8. Germline V CDR1 and CDR2: WNHNN, SYGVQD (reference sequence). The CDR3 DNA reads TGCGCCACGTCCGCCGGGACTAGCGGGTACGAGCAGTACTTC. Its protein is CATSAGTSGYEQYF.

This rearrangement joins TRBV7-2 to TRBJ2-1; perhaps TRBD1 as D (6 bases). The CDR3 is made up of 13 amino acids. V lost 4 bases, J lost 10 bases, and 14 bases lay in between. Germline CDR1 SGHTA, CDR2 FQGNSA. The CDR3 DNA reads TGTGCCAGCAGCTCAACAGGGTTTTTCGAGCAGTTCTTC. The encoded protein is CASSSTGFFEQFF.

The chain has TRBV10-3 and TRBJ1-2; no definite D call. This CDR3 contains 15 residues. CDR1 and CDR2 from the germline V gene are ENHRY and SYGVKD. V was clipped by 0 bases and J by 2 bases, with 10 bases between them. CDR3 in DNA: TGTGCCATCAGTGAGTCATCCGGGCTGAACTATGGCTACACCTTC. This sequence encodes CAISESSGLNYGYTF.

This rearrangement joins TRBV7-7 to TRBJ2-1; D gene unclear. CDR3 length: 13 amino acids. V lost 1 base, J lost 10 bases, and 11 bases lay in between. Per germline, CDR1 SSHAT and CDR2 FNYEAQ (reference sequence). Here the CDR3 DNA reads TGTGCCAGCAGCTTAGTGTCTAGTCGGGAGCAGTTCTTC. As protein: CASSLVSSREQFF.

This clone showed up just a few times. This chain connects TRBV10-3 to TRBJ2-5, with 7 positions matching TRBD2. The V segment lost 6 bases and the J segment 5 bases; nucleotides outside the gene matches: 6. Looked up from germline, CDR1 is ENHRY and CDR2 is SYGVKD. CDR3 size: 13 residues. The CDR3 region has the DNA TGTGCCATCAGCGGCGGGAGAGGCGAGACCCAGTACTTC. Protein product: CAISGGRGETQYF.

This chain uses TRBV7-9 with TRBJ2-1, with TRBD2 identical over 9 bases. Germline loops: CDR1 SEHNR, CDR2 FQNEAQ (reference sequence). CDR3 length equals 16 residues. Trimming cost V 1 base and J 9 bases; bases outside gene matches: 10. The CDR3, as DNA: TGTGCCAGCAGCTTAGGGCACGCGGGAGGGCCAGGTGAGCAGTTCTTC. This gives the protein CASSLGHAGGPGEQFF.

The chain couples TRBV5-4 to TRBJ1-1, with D uncertain. Trimming cost V 4 bases and J 1 base, with 14 bases left between them. Germline CDR1 is SGHNT and CDR2 is YYREEE (reference sequence). CDR3 length: 15 amino acids. The CDR3 bases are TGTGCCAGCAGCCCGCCGACGGTGGGGAACACTGAAGCTTTCTTT. This sequence encodes CASSPPTVGNTEAFF.

The chain joins TRBV7-8 to TRBJ1-2; 7 bases are shared with TRBD1. Germline V gene sequence: CDR1 SGHVS, CDR2 FQNEAQ. This CDR3 comprises 14 residues. J lost 4 bases, V lost 4 bases, and 6 bases had no gene match. As DNA, the CDR3 is TGTGCCAGCAGCTCCCGGGACAGCGCCTATGGCTACACCTTC. Its translation is CASSSRDSAYGYTF.

The chain combines TRBV19 with TRBJ2-1; a possible D gene is TRBD2 (6 bases). The CDR3 contains 15 residues. The ends were cut back, 1 base at V and 6 bases at J, with 13 bases in the middle. Germline V gene data show CDR1 as LNHDA and CDR2 as SQIVND (reference sequence). CDR3 DNA sequence: TGTGCCAGTAGTATAGGTTGGCGGGACGTCAATGAGCAGTTCTTC. This gives the protein CASSIGWRDVNEQFF.

This clone has only one observation. The chain has TRBV11-1 and TRBJ1-3; no clear D gene. V lost 5 bases and J 0 bases, leaving 8 bases between the germline ends. The germline gives CDR1 SGHAT, CDR2 FQDESV (reference sequence). The CDR3 spans 14 residues. The CDR3 sequence: CASSPDISGNTIYF. The CDR3 DNA follows: TGTGCCAGCAGCCCAGACATCTCTGGAAACACCATATATTTT.